A selection of T cell receptor beta chains follows, all from one sample in a study of T cell responses to AZD1222 COVID-19 vaccine. Sequencing was performed with immunoSEQ multiplex PCR; in TCRdb, only in-frame clones are kept and a portion is missing. This sample has some 130,000 clones, with approximately 91% found just once. This sample comprised peripheral blood, obtained 28 days after the second AZD1222 dose. The receptors derive from an adult who received the AZD1222 COVID-19 vaccine. Each CDR3 is given with its conserved first and last residue. A D gene is named only where the DNA matches it firmly. Expanded clones are given a class, and other clones once, few, many or no size at all.

>-|TRBV19|TRBJ1-3|once
TGTGCCAGTAGTATCGGGCAGGGATTTGGAAACACCATATATTTT
CASSIGQGFGNTIYF
>-|TRBV5-6|TRBJ2-1|-
TGTGCCAGCAGGCTGACACTCTTAAGCAATGAGCAGTTCTTC
CASRLTLLSNEQFF
>-|TRBV3-1/TRBV3-2|TRBJ1-2|-
TGTGCCAGCAGACAAGCGGGAGAAGAAGGCTACACCTTC
CASRQAGEEGYTF
>-|TRBV3-1/TRBV3-2|TRBJ1-2|-
TGTGCCAGCAGCCAAGAAGTGGGGGGATGGGGCTACACCTTC
CASSQEVGGWGYTF
>-|TRBV5-1|TRBJ1-1|-
TGCGCCAGCAGCTTGGCGGGGGACACTGAAGCTTTCTTT
CASSLAGDTEAFF
>TRBD1|TRBV30|TRBJ2-1|-
TGTGCCTGGAGGAGGGACAGTTACAATGAGCAGTTCTTC
CAWRRDSYNEQFF
>-|TRBV5-4|TRBJ2-3|-
TGTGCCAGCAGCTCGACAGGTACCATAGATACGCAGTATTTT
CASSSTGTIDTQYF
>TRBD1|TRBV5-1|TRBJ2-5|-
TGCGCCAGCAGCGGGGCAGGGGGCTGGGAGACCCAGTACTTC
CASSGAGGWETQYF
>-|TRBV7-9|TRBJ2-1|-
TGTGCCAGCAGCACGTGGGGGAGCTCCTACAATGAGCAGTTCTTC
CASSTWGSSYNEQFF
>-|TRBV3-1/TRBV3-2|TRBJ2-2|-
TGTGCCAGCAGCCAAGATCTTGCAGGGCTGGGCACCGGGGAGCTGTTTTTT
CASSQDLAGLGTGELFF
>TRBD1|TRBV10-3|TRBJ1-2|few
TGTGCCACCGACAGGGGGCGAGATAACAGTGGCTACACCTTC
CATDRGRDNSGYTF
>TRBD2|TRBV19|TRBJ2-5|-
TGTGCCAGTAGTATTAGCGGGGTCCAAGAGACCCAGTACTTC
CASSISGVQETQYF
>TRBD1|TRBV6-5|TRBJ1-5|once
TGTGCCAGCAGTCAGGGGGCAGGGTGGCAGCCCCAGCATTTT
CASSQGAGWQPQHF
>-|TRBV10-1|TRBJ2-1|-
TGCGCCAGCAGTCCTTATCGGGGGACGTTCTTC
CASSPYRGTFF
>TRBD1|TRBV30|TRBJ2-6|-
TGTGCCTGGAACAGGGGGCCTGGGGCCAACGTCCTGACTTTC
CAWNRGPGANVLTF
>TRBD2|TRBV9|TRBJ2-3|-
TGTGCCAGCAGCATTCGACTAGCGGGCGGCACAGATACGCAGTATTTT
CASSIRLAGGTDTQYF
>TRBD1|TRBV18|TRBJ1-1|-
TGTGCCAGCTCACCGACAGGGTTGAACACTGAAGCTTTCTTT
CASSPTGLNTEAFF
>-|TRBV30|TRBJ1-1|-
TGTGCCTGGAGTGTAAGTGTTATGAACACTGAAGCTTTCTTT
CAWSVSVMNTEAFF
>-|TRBV7-8|TRBJ1-3|-
TGTGCCAGCAGCGACCCCCTTGAGTCTGGAAACACCATATATTTT
CASSDPLESGNTIYF
>-|TRBV7-9|TRBJ1-6|-
TGTGCCAGCAGCTTAGGAGGGGGGAATTCACCCCTCCACTTT
CASSLGGGNSPLHF
>TRBD1|TRBV28|TRBJ1-2|-
TGTGCCAGCAGTTTATACCCGACAGGGCTTAATGGTGGCTACACCTTC
CASSLYPTGLNGGYTF
>TRBD2|TRBV7-7|TRBJ2-7|-
TGTGCCAGCAGCTTAGAAGGTTCGGGGGGCGAGCAGTACTTC
CASSLEGSGGEQYF
>-|TRBV3-1/TRBV3-2|TRBJ1-1|-
TGTGCCAGCACCCAGGGCACTGAAGCTTTCTTT
CASTQGTEAFF
>-|TRBV29-1|TRBJ1-5|once
TGCAGCGTTGCAGAGGACGGCTATTTCAATCAGCCCCAGCATTTT
CSVAEDGYFNQPQHF
>TRBD1|TRBV6-4|TRBJ1-5|-
TGTGCCAGCAGTGAAAACAGGGGTCAGCCCCAGCATTTT
CASSENRGQPQHF
>-|TRBV6-6|TRBJ2-7|-
TGTGCCAGCAGTTATGGGACCAATTCCTACGAGCAGTACTTC
CASSYGTNSYEQYF
>-|TRBV28|TRBJ2-6|-
TGTGCCAGCAGTTTCAGAGGGCGAAGCTCTGGGGCCAACGTCCTGACTTTC
CASSFRGRSSGANVLTF
>-|TRBV29-1|TRBJ1-1|-
TGCAGCGTTGAAAGCTTTTCCCAAGCTTTCTTT
CSVESFSQAFF
>-|TRBV14|TRBJ2-1|-
TGTGCCAGCAGCCAAGAGGTAGCCTGGAATGAGCAGTTCTTC
CASSQEVAWNEQFF
>-|TRBV30|TRBJ1-1|few
TGTGCCTGGAGTGTAGGGTTGCCGGGGGATACCGAAGCTTTCTTT
CAWSVGLPGDTEAFF